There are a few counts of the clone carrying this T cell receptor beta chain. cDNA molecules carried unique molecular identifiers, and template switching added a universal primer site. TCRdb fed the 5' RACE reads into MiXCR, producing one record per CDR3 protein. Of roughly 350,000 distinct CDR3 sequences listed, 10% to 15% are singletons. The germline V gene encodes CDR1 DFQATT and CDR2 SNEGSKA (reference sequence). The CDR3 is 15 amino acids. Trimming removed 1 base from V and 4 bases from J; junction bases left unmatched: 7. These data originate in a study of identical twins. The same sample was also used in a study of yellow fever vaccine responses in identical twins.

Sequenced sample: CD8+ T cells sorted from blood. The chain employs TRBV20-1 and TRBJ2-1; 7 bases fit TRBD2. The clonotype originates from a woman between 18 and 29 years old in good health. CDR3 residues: CSARATLADYNEQFF. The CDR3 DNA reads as TGCAGTGCTAGAGCTACTCTAGCGGATTACAATGAGCAGTTCTTC.